This T cell receptor beta chain emerged from a study of cytomegalovirus exposure and HLA in healthy donors. With respect to this clone: The antigen remains undetermined.

Study-wide findings and caveats: The authors confirmed in vitro that a few CMV-associated chains were specific for CMV antigens. Highest at DRB1 and lowest at HLA-C, TCR association rates differed among HLA loci in a later analysis. Sequencing likely produced, as an artifact, a cluster of highly shared sequence variants. It was reported that TCR beta sequences correctly inferred the HLA-A and HLA-B alleles for most subjects.

The primer mix had 60 Vbeta and 13 Jbeta primers. The assay was immunoSEQ multiplex PCR, and TCRdb's table has in-frame clones only and misses some. Among more than 150,000 clones, under 85% were seen once, and the ten largest hold 1.6%. This TCR was recovered from a man aged 50-60 years in good health and CMV-seronegative. Sequenced input: PBMCs.

The CDR3, as DNA: TGTGCCAGCAGTTACCTGGGGAGCGCCGAGCAGTACTTC. Encoded protein: CASSYLGSAEQYF. V and J are TRBV6-5 and TRBJ2-7, with D maybe TRBD2 (5 bases). V was clipped by 2 bases and J by 6 bases, with 11 bases between them. The CDR3 extends over 13 amino acids. Germline V lookup: CDR1 MNHEY, CDR2 SVGAGI.